Sequencing of this TCR beta chain was carried out in a study of shared clonotypes between healthy human individuals. For the study at large: Each donor contributed plates that comprised three CD4 naive, three CD4 memory, two CD8 naive and one CD8 memory.

Produced via immunoSEQ multiplex PCR; TCRdb's table is partial and in-frame only. The repertoire has 2.3 million or so clones, 93% of them found once; the top ten carry 0.39%. The germline V gene encodes CDR1 SGHRS and CDR2 YFSETQ. The CDR3 loop spans 15 amino acids. V gave up 4 bases and J gave up 0 bases; unmatched junction bases: 4. The gene calls are TRBV5-1 and TRBJ1-3; 7 nucleotides line up with TRBD1. The receptor was derived from a man younger than 35 in good health. Some clones in this sample may be carry-over from other donors' samples. Input material: naive CD4+ T cells from PBMCs. Subset here: CD45RA+ positively selected. The CDR3 region is CASSDRVSSGNTIYF. CDR3 DNA: TGCGCCAGCAGCGACAGGGTTAGCTCTGGAAACACCATATATTTT. The full variable domain, completed using reference TRBV5-1 and TRBJ1-3, is KAGVTQTPRYLIKTRGQQVTLSCSPISGHRSVSWYQQTPGQGLQFLFEYFSETQRNKGNFPGRFSGRQFSNSRSEMNVSTLELGDSALYLCASSDRVSSGNTIYFGEGSWLTVV.